This passage covers 23 T cell receptor beta chains from one sample sequenced in a study of CD8 T cells in ankylosing spondylitis. Study observations and caveats: A TCR beta motif of about 8 highly homologous variants seemed to mark ankylosing spondylitis blood.

Antigens of these TCRs are unknown. MiXCR was run by TCRdb on the 5' RACE reads, yielding one entry per CDR3 protein. This sample has approximately 220,000 distinct CDR3 sequences; around 17% occur once, and the top ten carry about 39%. The material sequenced was blood, either unsorted or a sorted T cell fraction (not recorded which). The receptors stem from a male donor with ankylosing spondylitis.

The chain is built from TRBV5-8 and TRBJ2-1; 10 nucleotides line up with TRBD2. V lost 0 bases to trimming and J lost 5 bases; unmatched junction nucleotides: 8. Per the germline V gene, CDR1 is SGHTS and CDR2 is YDEGEE. This CDR3 is 17 amino acids long. In DNA, the CDR3 is TGTGCCAGCAGCTTGGGTAGCGGGGGGCAAATAAACAATGAGCAGTTCTTC. Amino acid sequence: CASSLGSGGQINNEQFF.

This clonotype was observed a few times. This chain uses TRBV9 with TRBJ2-3, with D possibly matching TRBD2 (5 bases). V lost 3 bases, J lost 1 base, and 18 bases lay in between. The CDR3 totals 17 residues. The germline gives CDR1 SGDLS, CDR2 YYNGEE. This CDR3 reads CASSADSGIGGTDTQYF. In DNA form, the CDR3 reads TGTGCCAGCAGCGCAGACTCGGGAATAGGTGGCACAGATACGCAGTATTTT.

The chain is built from TRBV7-9 and TRBJ1-4; weak D call: TRBD1 (5 bases). V lost 5 bases and J lost 8, with 18 bases in between. In germline, CDR1 is SEHNR, CDR2 FQNEAQ (reference sequence). The CDR3 consists of 15 residues. DNA of the CDR3: TGTGCCAGCAGCCCCACGGGGACTAAGGGAGAAAAACTGTTTTTT. It translates to CASSPTGTKGEKLFF.

This clonotype was detected only a few times. J is TRBJ2-3 and V is TRBV28; 7 bases agree with TRBD2. The CDR3 is 16 amino acids. In germline, CDR1 is MDHEN, CDR2 SYDVKM. Trimming took 8 bases from V and 5 from J; bases not matched to a gene: 16. The CDR3 loop reads CASFARTSVLEDTQYF. The CDR3 DNA sequence: TGTGCCAGCTTTGCGAGGACTAGTGTATTAGAAGATACGCAGTATTTT.

V gene TRBV5-1 combines with J gene TRBJ2-7; 11 bases line up with TRBD2. Per germline, CDR1 SGHRS and CDR2 YFSETQ. The length of the CDR3 is 18 residues. V trimming: 3 bases; J trimming: 0 bases; junction bases outside the gene matches: 11. CDR3 coding DNA: TGCGCCAGCAGCTCAGGGGGACTAGCGGTAATGAGCTCCTACGAGCAGTACTTC. Its protein product is CASSSGGLAVMSSYEQYF.

This chain joins TRBV12-3 or TRBV12-4 and TRBJ2-3; 10 nucleotides align to TRBD2. The CDR3 runs 16 residues. After removal of 3 bases from V and 2 bases from J, the junction contained 5 bases not matched to a gene. The CDR3 region is CASSLRAGGITDTQYF. The CDR3 DNA reads TGTGCCAGCAGTTTGAGAGCGGGAGGGATCACAGATACGCAGTATTTT.

The chain is built from TRBV7-8 and TRBJ2-3; D not certain. Deletions cut 4 bases from V and 1 base from J, with 12 bases between. This CDR3 spans 15 amino acids. CDR1 is SGHVS, CDR2 FQNEAQ, per germline. This CDR3 reads CASSSPRGRTDTQYF. For the CDR3, the DNA is TGTGCCAGCAGCTCTCCTCGCGGACGCACAGATACGCAGTATTTT.

The rearrangement links TRBV12-3 or TRBV12-4 to TRBJ1-1; D is unclear. The CDR3 extends over 13 amino acids. The ends were cut back, 5 bases at V and 4 bases at J, with 11 bases in the middle. CDR3 sequence (DNA): TGTGCCAGCAGTACAGATTGGGGCACTGAAGCTTTCTTT. Its translation is CASSTDWGTEAFF.

This clonotype was seen more than once but under ten times. The CDR3 sequence: CSARATRAGLYNEQFF. Here the CDR3 DNA reads TGCAGTGCTAGAGCCACCAGGGCGGGACTCTACAATGAGCAGTTCTTC. The chain couples TRBV20-1 to TRBJ2-1; TRBD2 might be the D (6 bases). This CDR3 has 16 residues. Trimming took off 1 base at V and 3 bases at J, with 16 bases between the two ends. Germline CDR1 reads DFQATT; CDR2 reads SNEGSKA (reference sequence).

This clonotype occurred a few times. The chain joins TRBV6-2 or TRBV6-3 to TRBJ1-5; TRBD1 agrees at 9 bases. The CDR3 length is 15 residues. J gave up 5 bases and V 6 bases, and 8 bases lay outside the gene matches. Germline values: CDR1 MNHEY, CDR2 SVGEGT. CDR3 amino acids: CASSPGQGVYQPQHF. DNA of the CDR3: TGTGCCAGCAGCCCGGGACAGGGCGTGTATCAGCCCCAGCATTTT.

This clonotype was found many times. V is TRBV4-1 and J is TRBJ1-1, with 12 nucleotides matching TRBD1. V shed 2 bases, J shed 3 bases, and the junction held 10 bases outside the gene matches. CDR1 is MGHRA and CDR2 is YSYEKL in the germline V gene. The CDR3 is 18 amino acids. CDR3: CASSQTPGQGASHTEAFF. CDR3 nucleotides: TGCGCCAGCAGCCAAACGCCGGGACAGGGGGCCTCACACACTGAAGCTTTCTTT.

Only a few counts were recorded for this clonotype. V gene TRBV29-1 combines with J gene TRBJ1-3, with D hard to call. In germline, CDR1 is SQVTM, CDR2 ANQGSEA. Trimming removed 2 bases from V and 0 bases from J, with 8 bases in between. The CDR3 loop spans 14 amino acids. CDR3 coding DNA: TGCAGCGTTGAACCCGCCCGCTCTGGAAACACCATATATTTT. Encoded protein: CSVEPARSGNTIYF.

V gene TRBV12-3 or TRBV12-4 combines with J gene TRBJ1-3, with 9 bases that match TRBD1. Losses at the gene ends were 3 bases for V and 4 bases for J; bases not matched to a gene: 7. CDR3 length: 16 amino acids. CDR3 DNA sequence: TGTGCCAGCAGTTTCTCGACAGGGGGGATCGGAAACACCATATATTTT. It yields the protein CASSFSTGGIGNTIYF.

The J gene is TRBJ1-5, the V gene TRBV6-1; D might be TRBD1 (5 bases). V was shortened by 1 base and J by 3 bases, with 13 bases between the two germline ends. CDR1 MNHNS and CDR2 SASEGT come from the germline V gene. The CDR3 is made up of 16 amino acids. CDR3: CASSEGRQGDNQPQHF. CDR3 nucleotide sequence: TGTGCCAGCAGTGAAGGGCGTCAGGGCGACAATCAGCCCCAGCATTTT.

The CDR3: CAISEWGTGYNEQFF. In nucleotides, the CDR3 is TGTGCCATCAGTGAGTGGGGGACTGGCTACAATGAGCAGTTCTTC. The chain is built from TRBV10-3 and TRBJ2-1; D is possibly TRBD2 (6 bases). The V end lost 1 base, the J end lost 3 bases, and 10 bases lay between the germline ends. The CDR3 is 15 residues long. Germline CDR1 ENHRY, CDR2 SYGVKD.

In its sample, this clonotype was seen a few times. This chain connects TRBV20-1 to TRBJ2-7, with D possibly TRBD1 on 6 matching bases. Trimming stripped 6 bases from V and 3 bases from J, with 15 bases between. Germline CDR1 and CDR2: DFQATT and SNEGSKA (reference sequence). The CDR3 is made up of 13 amino acids. CDR3: CSADPPQGYEQYF. CDR3 in DNA: TGCAGTGCAGACCCCCCACAGGGCTACGAGCAGTACTTC.

The rearrangement links TRBV6-5 to TRBJ2-1; D not certain. The CDR3 is made up of 15 amino acids. V lost 1 base to trimming and J lost 5 bases, with 12 bases between them. Germline V gene lookup returns CDR1 MNHEY and CDR2 SVGAGI. The CDR3 sequence: CASSYYPLGDNEQFF. DNA for the CDR3: TGTGCCAGCAGTTACTACCCCCTGGGCGACAATGAGCAGTTCTTC.

Only a few counts were recorded for this clonotype. The J gene is TRBJ2-2, the V gene TRBV20-1; TRBD1 agrees at 8 bases. Germline V gives CDR1 DFQATT, CDR2 SNEGSKA (reference sequence). V shed 5 bases and J 2 bases; nucleotides not matched to a gene: 13. This CDR3 contains 17 residues. The DNA of the CDR3 is TGCAGTGCTTCTATCGAGCCAGGGGGCCCTAACACCGGGGAGCTGTTTTTT. Translating it yields CSASIEPGGPNTGELFF.

The genes are TRBV27 and TRBJ2-1; TRBD1 aligns across 8 bases. CDR1 and CDR2 from the germline V gene are MNHEY and SMNVEV (reference sequence). V shed 2 bases and J 5 bases; nucleotides not matched to a gene: 11. The CDR3 sequence is 17 residues long. The CDR3 nucleotides read TGTGCCAGCAGTTTACTCTCGGGACAGGCCCCCAACAATGAGCAGTTCTTC. Its translation is CASSLLSGQAPNNEQFF.

The table lists this clonotype with a few counts. J is TRBJ2-1 and V is TRBV6-2 or TRBV6-3; weak D call: TRBD1 (6 bases). The V gene's germline CDR1 is MNHEY and CDR2 SVGEGT. This CDR3 has 15 amino acids. V was cut by 2 bases and J by 0 bases, with 8 bases left in between. The CDR3 DNA sequence: TGTGCCAGCAGTTACCGACAGGTCTCCTACAATGAGCAGTTCTTC. Translated: CASSYRQVSYNEQFF.

The chain is built from TRBV6-1 and TRBJ2-1; D gene ambiguous. V lost 4 bases to trimming and J lost 7 bases, with 8 bases between them. The CDR3 totals 12 residues. The germline gives CDR1 MNHNS, CDR2 SASEGT. The CDR3 DNA is TGTGCCAGCAGTGTAATGTCTAATGAGCAGTTCTTC. Amino acid sequence: CASSVMSNEQFF.

The genes are TRBV7-9 and TRBJ2-5; perhaps TRBD1 as D (6 bases). The CDR3 has 14 amino acids. Germline-derived CDR1 and CDR2 are SEHNR and FQNEAQ (reference sequence). Trimming removed 6 bases at V and 5 bases at J, with 16 bases between. CDR3 nucleotides: TGTGCCAGCAGAGAAGGACAGCGCCGGGAGACCCAGTACTTC. This sequence encodes CASREGQRRETQYF.

The genes are TRBV9 and TRBJ2-1; D is perhaps TRBD1 or TRBD2 (5 bases each). Germline V gene sequence: CDR1 SGDLS, CDR2 YYNGEE. Trimming left V 3 bases short and J 0 bases short, with 16 bases between. The CDR3 consists of 17 residues. CDR3 nucleotide sequence: TGTGCCAGCAGCGAAGTGGGGGACGACTTCTCCTACAATGAGCAGTTCTTC. It yields the protein CASSEVGDDFSYNEQFF.